Following are 8 T cell receptor beta chains from one sample sequenced in a study of beta chain features in type 1 diabetes. Antigen specificity for these receptors is unknown. Study-wide results and caveats: For Type 1 diabetes patients, all four CD4+ subsets carried TCRB CDR3s that were moderately but significantly shorter.

Of the isolated RNA, all was reverse transcribed, and so the sequenced material was expressed TCRB transcripts. Sequencing used immunoSEQ multiplex PCR; TCRdb keeps in-frame clones, though not all of them. This sample carries roughly 250,000 clones, about a fifth of them seen once, and the ten largest clones take 0.025% to 0.035%. The sequenced sample consisted of naive CD4+ T cells from blood. The origin of the receptors is a woman in her forties with type 1 diabetes.

This chain links TRBV7-2 with TRBJ1-6; D is undetermined. The V gene's germline CDR1 is SGHTA and CDR2 FQGNSA. The CDR3 is made up of 16 amino acids. V lost 0 bases, J lost 7 bases, and 13 bases lay in between. CDR3 coding DNA: TGTGCCAGCAGCTTAGCGGGTTCGGGGAACAATTCACCCCTCCACTTT. Translation gives CASSLAGSGNNSPLHF.

This clone was counted between two and nine times. J is TRBJ1-2 and V is TRBV29-1, with D tentatively TRBD1 (6 bases). The germline V gene encodes CDR1 SQVTM and CDR2 ANQGSEA. The ends were cut back, 3 bases at V and 6 bases at J, with 17 bases in the middle. The CDR3 length is 14 residues. CDR3 DNA sequence: TGCAGCGTTGAGAGGGCAGGGGTTTCGAATGGCTACACCTTC. Translation gives CSVERAGVSNGYTF.

This clone was counted only a few times. The chain is built from TRBV7-3 and TRBJ2-6; D might be TRBD2 (5 bases). Trimming stripped 5 bases from V and 4 bases from J, with 12 bases between. The CDR3 consists of 15 residues. CDR1 and CDR2 from the germline V gene are SGHTA and FQGTGA. CDR3 DNA sequence: TGTGCCAGCAGCCCCGGGGTGTGGGGGGCCAACGTCCTGACTTTC. It is translated as CASSPGVWGANVLTF.

V and J are TRBV7-2 and TRBJ1-2; 11 nucleotides line up with TRBD1. V dropped 5 bases and J dropped 7; count of bases not matched to a gene: 6. The CDR3 sequence is 14 residues long. Per germline, CDR1 SGHTA and CDR2 FQGNSA. The chain's CDR3 is CASSEGQGARGYTF. The CDR3 DNA reads TGTGCCAGCAGCGAAGGACAGGGGGCGCGTGGCTACACCTTC.

The chain links TRBV6-6 to TRBJ1-1; 7 bases fit TRBD1. The CDR3 runs 13 residues. Germline V gene lookup returns CDR1 MNHNY and CDR2 SVGAGI (reference sequence). V was clipped by 4 bases and J by 1 base; unmatched bases: 0. For the CDR3, the DNA is TGTGCCAGCAGTTGGACAGGGAACACTGAAGCTTTCTTT. It translates to CASSWTGNTEAFF.

This clone was found a few times. This sample includes further DNA sequences coding for the same CDR3. This rearrangement joins TRBV7-9 to TRBJ2-7; TRBD1 might be the D (6 bases). The CDR3 consists of 12 residues. CDR1 and CDR2 (germline): SEHNR, FQNEAQ (reference sequence). The V and J ends lost 2 bases and 4 bases respectively, with 6 bases between them. The CDR3 DNA follows: TGTGCCAGCAGCTTACAGGGGTACGAGCAGTACTTC. Translation: CASSLQGYEQYF.

The chain links TRBV5-1 to TRBJ1-2, with D possibly matching TRBD1 (6 bases). Germline CDR1 and CDR2: SGHRS and YFSETQ. V lost 2 bases, J lost 5 bases, and 13 bases lay in between. CDR3 size: 14 residues. The CDR3 is CASSFSERGYGYTF. Written as DNA, the CDR3 is TGCGCCAGCAGCTTCAGCGAGAGGGGGTATGGCTACACCTTC. Supplemented by reference TRBV5-1 and TRBJ1-2, the full variable domain reads KAGVTQTPRYLIKTRGQQVTLSCSPISGHRSVSWYQQTPGQGLQFLFEYFSETQRNKGNFPGRFSGRQFSNSRSEMNVSTLELGDSALYLCASSFSERGYGYTFGSGTRLTVV.

CDR3 sequence: CSALRGLGYTF. The CDR3 nucleotides read TGCAGCGCCCTCCGGGGATTAGGCTACACCTTC. This chain links TRBV29-1 with TRBJ1-2; D is undetermined. This CDR3 contains 11 residues. The germline V and J ends were trimmed by 7 bases and 8 bases, with 14 bases remaining between them. Germline CDR1 is SQVTM and CDR2 is ANQGSEA.